This T cell receptor beta chain was sequenced during a study of T cell responses to AZD1222 COVID-19 vaccine. Study-wide context: Second-dose intervals of approximately 4 or approximately 12 weeks were pooled.

Study observations and caveats: Scientists sampled the repertoires only once the peak T cell response had passed. Baseline seropositives among AZD1222 recipients totaled only five to seven. Spike-specific TCR repertoires showed rising breadth and depth after two AZD1222 doses.

Repertoires were generated with immunoSEQ multiplex PCR, while TCRdb's copy carries only in-frame clones and drops some. Of roughly 100,000 clones in the sample, more than 90% were seen once. V was shortened by 7 bases and J by 0 bases, with 13 bases between the two germline ends. Germline V gives CDR1 SGHRS, CDR2 YFSETQ. CDR3 length: 15 amino acids. A word on this clone: Antigen unknown.

This clonotype originated in an adult in good health. The sample in question was peripheral blood, obtained on day 0 of AZD1222 vaccination. The J gene is TRBJ2-2, the V gene TRBV5-1, with D maybe TRBD1 (5 bases). CDR3 sequence (DNA): TGCGCCAGCCTCGAACAGGAGACGAACACCGGGGAGCTGTTTTTT. Its translation is CASLEQETNTGELFF.